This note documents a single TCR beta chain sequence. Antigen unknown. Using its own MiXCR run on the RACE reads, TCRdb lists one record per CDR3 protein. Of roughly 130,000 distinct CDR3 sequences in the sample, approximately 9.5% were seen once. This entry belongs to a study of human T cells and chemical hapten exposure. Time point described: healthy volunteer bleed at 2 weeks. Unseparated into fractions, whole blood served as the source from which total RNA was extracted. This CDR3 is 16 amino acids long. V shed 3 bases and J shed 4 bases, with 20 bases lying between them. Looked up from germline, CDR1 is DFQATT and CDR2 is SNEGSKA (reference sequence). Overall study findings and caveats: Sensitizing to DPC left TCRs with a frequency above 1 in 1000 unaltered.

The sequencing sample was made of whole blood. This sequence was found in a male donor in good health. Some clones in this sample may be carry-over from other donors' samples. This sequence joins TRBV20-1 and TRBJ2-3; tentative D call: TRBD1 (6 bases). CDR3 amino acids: CSASPSAQGNPDTQYF. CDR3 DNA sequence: TGCAGTGCTAGCCCCAGCGCCCAGGGGAACCCAGATACGCAGTATTTT.